This TCR beta chain was captured in a study of cytomegalovirus exposure and HLA in healthy donors. Overall study results and limits: Later genetic work tied a missense DCLRE1C variant to beta-chain V and J trimming. The likely origin of a cluster of highly shared sequence variants was a sequencing artifact. Immune exposure information comprised only CMV serostatus.

The PCR ran on 60 Vbeta and 13 Jbeta primers. In the authors' methods: The count from a later analysis was some 80 million unique TCR beta chains, around 11 million of them shared. The repertoire was sequenced with immunoSEQ multiplex PCR; TCRdb's copy has only in-frame clones and lacks some. The V and J calls and the clone size are those of that table, but D and trimming were determined from the DNA. In the table there are 150,000 to 200,000 clones, about two thirds of which are singletons. The sample holds a few counts of this clone. The target antigen is unknown. V dropped 5 bases and J dropped 8; count of bases not matched to a gene: 8. This CDR3 has 13 amino acids. CDR1 is SGHTA, CDR2 FQGNSA, per germline.

This receptor was obtained from a woman aged 25 to 39 in good health and CMV-seronegative. Sequencing was carried out using PBMCs. The V and J genes are TRBV7-2 and TRBJ1-2; TRBD1 aligns across 7 bases. The CDR3 DNA reads as TGTGCCAGCAGCCTAAGGGACAGTCGGGGCTACACCTTC. Amino acid sequence: CASSLRDSRGYTF.